Listed below are T cell receptor beta chains from one sample, sequenced in a study of T cell responses to AZD1222 COVID-19 vaccine. Produced via immunoSEQ multiplex PCR; TCRdb's table is partial and in-frame only. The profile shows over 150,000 clones, 80% to 95% of them singletons. Sample: peripheral blood, taken 28 days after the second dose of the MenACWY control vaccine. These receptors came from an adult who received the MenACWY meningococcal vaccine as a control. Each CDR3 is given with its conserved first and last residue. The order of the fields is J gene, clone size, D gene, V gene, CDR3 DNA, CDR3 protein. D genes are given only for firm matches. Only part of the rows carry a size: once, few, many, or a class if the clone is expanded.

TRBJ1-2	once	TRBD1	TRBV30	TGTGCCTGGAGGACTACAGGGGGCAGCTATGGCTACACCTTC	CAWRTTGGSYGYTF
TRBJ1-2	.	.	TRBV15	TGTGCCACCAGCCTCGTTGGACAGCCTACTAACTATGGCTACACCTTC	CATSLVGQPTNYGYTF
TRBJ2-7	.	.	TRBV7-9	TGTGCCAGCAGCTTAGCGGTCGAAGGGAGGGAGCAGTACTTC	CASSLAVEGREQYF
TRBJ2-1	.	TRBD1	TRBV3-1/TRBV3-2	TGTGCCAGCAGTCCGGGACAGGGGCACAATGAGCAGTTCTTC	CASSPGQGHNEQFF
TRBJ2-1	.	.	TRBV5-1	TGCGCCACCACGCGAGATATAGCGGCCCACAATGAGCAGTTCTTC	CATTRDIAAHNEQFF
TRBJ1-1	.	.	TRBV20-1	TGCAGTGCTAAGGGAGACACTGAAGCTTTCTTT	CSAKGDTEAFF
TRBJ2-3	.	.	TRBV28	TGTGCCAGCAGTTTGGGACTCCCGGGGCTGGATACGCAGTATTTT	CASSLGLPGLDTQYF
TRBJ1-1	.	.	TRBV10-2	TGCGCCAGCAGTGAGATAGGTCGCGAAGCTTTCTTT	CASSEIGREAFF
TRBJ1-2	.	.	TRBV7-9	TGTGCCAGCAGCTTTGGGTCGGACTATGGCTACACCTTC	CASSFGSDYGYTF
TRBJ1-2	.	.	TRBV6-5	TGTGCCAGCAGTTACTCGAGGCTGACATCGGACGGGGGCTACACCTTC	CASSYSRLTSDGGYTF
TRBJ2-6	.	TRBD2	TRBV30	TGTGCCTGGAGGGGACGGGGGGTACCTGGGGCCAACGTCCTGACTTTC	CAWRGRGVPGANVLTF
TRBJ1-2	once	.	TRBV25-1	TGTGCCAGCAGTGAAATGGGACCCCCCAGGGGCTACACCTTC	CASSEMGPPRGYTF
TRBJ1-4	.	.	TRBV2	TGTGCCAGCAGTCCCCACCTGGGACGGAGTGAAAAACTGTTTTTT	CASSPHLGRSEKLFF
TRBJ1-6	.	.	TRBV7-2	TGTGCCACCCGTGGTCAGGGGAATTCACCCCTCCACTTT	CATRGQGNSPLHF
TRBJ2-3	.	.	TRBV12-3/TRBV12-4	TGTGCCAGCGGAGGCTTCACAGATACGCAGTATTTT	CASGGFTDTQYF
TRBJ1-1	.	TRBD1	TRBV5-4	TGTGCCAGCAGCAAGGCCGGGACAGGGCGGTTGAACACTGAAGCTTTCTTT	CASSKAGTGRLNTEAFF
TRBJ1-6	.	.	TRBV7-9	TGTGCCAGCAGCTATGGGGGTATCGATAATTCACCCCTCCACTTT	CASSYGGIDNSPLHF
TRBJ1-3	once	.	TRBV9	TGTGCCAGCAGCGTAGGGTTAGGGAGCTCTGGAAACACCATATATTTT	CASSVGLGSSGNTIYF
TRBJ1-1	.	.	TRBV7-9	TGTGCCAGCAGCTCCCACTGGACATTGAACACTGAAGCTTTCTTT	CASSSHWTLNTEAFF
TRBJ1-4	.	TRBD1	TRBV9	TGTGCCAGCAGCGGGGACAGGGGTTCTAGCGAAAAACTGTTTTTT	CASSGDRGSSEKLFF
TRBJ1-5	.	.	TRBV19	TGTGCCAGTAGTATAGTGGGGGGGCCGATTAGCAATCAGCCCCAGCATTTT	CASSIVGGPISNQPQHF
TRBJ1-1	.	TRBD1	TRBV30	TGTGCCTGGAGAGGGACAGGGAGACAGACTGAAGCTTTCTTT	CAWRGTGRQTEAFF
TRBJ2-7	.	.	TRBV4-1	TGCGCCAGCAGCCAAGGGACGCGGGGCTACGAGCAGTACTTC	CASSQGTRGYEQYF
TRBJ1-1	once	.	TRBV7-2	TGTGCCAGCAGCTTACGCCGGAACATGAACACTGAAGCTTTCTTT	CASSLRRNMNTEAFF
TRBJ1-2	.	TRBD1	TRBV4-2	TGTGCCAGCAGCCAAGATACGACAGGGGGTGGCTACACCTTC	CASSQDTTGGGYTF
TRBJ1-2	.	TRBD1	TRBV7-2	TGTGCCAGCAGCTTAGCACAGGGGATCCGTTATGGCTACACCTTC	CASSLAQGIRYGYTF
TRBJ2-5	.	.	TRBV5-6	TGTGCCAGCAGCTCCTGGCTCACAGAGACCCAGTACTTC	CASSSWLTETQYF
TRBJ2-3	.	.	TRBV28	TGTGCCAGCAGCCACACAGATACGCAGTATTTT	CASSHTDTQYF
TRBJ1-4	.	.	TRBV5-1	TGCGCCAGCAGTTCCGGACAGTCAGCAACTAATGAAAAACTGTTTTTT	CASSSGQSATNEKLFF
TRBJ1-5	.	TRBD1	TRBV7-8	TGTGCCAGCAGCTTAGGGGGACAGGATAATAATCAGCCCCAGCATTTT	CASSLGGQDNNQPQHF
TRBJ1-6	.	TRBD1	TRBV7-8	TGTGCCAGCAGCCGGGGACAGCGAACCTCCTATAATTCACCCCTCCACTTT	CASSRGQRTSYNSPLHF
TRBJ1-2	.	TRBD1	TRBV4-3	TGCGCCAGCAGCCCAGCCTTTGGACAGGGCCCCTATGGCTACACCTTC	CASSPAFGQGPYGYTF
TRBJ2-7	.	TRBD2	TRBV3-1/TRBV3-2	TGTGCCAGCAGCCAAGACCTTGGGACTAGCGGGGGGGTCGACGAGCAGTACTTC	CASSQDLGTSGGVDEQYF
TRBJ2-1	.	.	TRBV4-3	TGCGCCAGCAGCCGAGGCGGGGTCTCCTACAATGAGCAGTTCTTC	CASSRGGVSYNEQFF
TRBJ1-3	.	.	TRBV28	TGTGCCAGCATGGGAAGGGAGGGGACGAGTGGGATCTCTGGAAACACCATATATTTT	CASMGREGTSGISGNTIYF
TRBJ2-7	.	.	TRBV30	TGTGCCTGGAGTATTGGGACCCGGAGAACCTACGAGCAGTACTTC	CAWSIGTRRTYEQYF
TRBJ1-6	.	.	TRBV30	TGTGCCTGGAGCAACACTCTTTTTAATAATTCACCCCTCCACTTT	CAWSNTLFNNSPLHF
TRBJ2-2	.	.	TRBV14	TGTGCCAGCAGCCCGCGGCGCACCGGGGAGCTGTTTTTT	CASSPRRTGELFF
TRBJ1-6	.	TRBD1	TRBV9	TGTGCCAGCAGCGTAGAAGGGACAGGGGCCTCACCCCTCCACTTT	CASSVEGTGASPLHF
TRBJ2-7	.	.	TRBV7-9	TGTGCCAGTAGGGGCTCGGCGGCCGAGCAGTACTTC	CASRGSAAEQYF
TRBJ1-2	.	.	TRBV5-1	TGCGCCAGCAGCTTGGACAGCTTAGCTAACTATGGCTACACCTTC	CASSLDSLANYGYTF
TRBJ2-7	.	TRBD2	TRBV28	TGTGCCAGCAGTTTAGGGACTAGCGGGTTCTACGAGCAGTACTTC	CASSLGTSGFYEQYF
TRBJ1-6	.	.	TRBV30	TGTGCCTGGAGCCCGGGGAGCTCCTATAATTCACCCCTCCACTTT	CAWSPGSSYNSPLHF
TRBJ1-2	once	.	TRBV2	TGTGCCAGCAGTGAAGCAAAGAAGGTTGGCTACACCTTC	CASSEAKKVGYTF
TRBJ1-1	.	.	TRBV2	TGTGCCAGCAGTGAAAAAGGCAGCCAGACTGAAGCTTTCTTT	CASSEKGSQTEAFF
TRBJ2-5	.	TRBD1	TRBV9	TGTGCCAGCAGCGTCGGCCTCCGGGACAGGGGGGAGACCCAGTACTTC	CASSVGLRDRGETQYF
TRBJ2-5	.	TRBD2	TRBV19	TGTGCCAGTAGTATAGGGTCCAGCGGGGGGGCCGCGACCCAGTACTTC	CASSIGSSGGAATQYF
TRBJ1-2	.	TRBD1	TRBV6-5	TGTGCCAGCAGCGTCGGACAGGGACGCTATGGCTACACCTTC	CASSVGQGRYGYTF
TRBJ1-1	.	TRBD1	TRBV9	TGTGCCAGCAGCTTGAGACAGGGCAGGGACACTGAAGCTTTCTTT	CASSLRQGRDTEAFF